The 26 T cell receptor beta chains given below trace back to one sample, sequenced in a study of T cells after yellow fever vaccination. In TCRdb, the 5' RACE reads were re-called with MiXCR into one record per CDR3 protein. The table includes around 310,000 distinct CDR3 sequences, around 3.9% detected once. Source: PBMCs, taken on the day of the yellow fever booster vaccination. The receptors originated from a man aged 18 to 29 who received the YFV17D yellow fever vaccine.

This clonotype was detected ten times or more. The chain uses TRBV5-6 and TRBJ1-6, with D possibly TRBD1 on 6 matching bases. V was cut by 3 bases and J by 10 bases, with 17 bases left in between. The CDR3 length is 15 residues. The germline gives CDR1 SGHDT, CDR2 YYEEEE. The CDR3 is CASSWRRGSGSPLHF. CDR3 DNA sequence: TGTGCCAGCAGCTGGCGCAGGGGCTCCGGATCACCCCTCCACTTT.

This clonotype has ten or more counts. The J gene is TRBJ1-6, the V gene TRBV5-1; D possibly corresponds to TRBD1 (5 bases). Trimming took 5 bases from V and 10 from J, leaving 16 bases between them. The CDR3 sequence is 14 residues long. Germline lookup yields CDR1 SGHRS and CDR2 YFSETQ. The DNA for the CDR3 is TGCGCCAGCAGGACCGGGACCCCGATCTCACCCCTCCACTTT. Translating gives CASRTGTPISPLHF. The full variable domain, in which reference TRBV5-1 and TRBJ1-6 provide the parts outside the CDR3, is KAGVTQTPRYLIKTRGQQVTLSCSPISGHRSVSWYQQTPGQGLQFLFEYFSETQRNKGNFPGRFSGRQFSNSRSEMNVSTLELGDSALYLCASRTGTPISPLHFGNGTRLTVT.

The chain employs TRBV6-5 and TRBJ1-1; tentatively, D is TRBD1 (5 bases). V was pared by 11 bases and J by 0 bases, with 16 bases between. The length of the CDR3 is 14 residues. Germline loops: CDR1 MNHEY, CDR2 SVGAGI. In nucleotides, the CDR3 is TGTGCCTTTCTGCCGGGGGGGATGAACACTGAAGCTTTCTTT. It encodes CAFLPGGMNTEAFF.

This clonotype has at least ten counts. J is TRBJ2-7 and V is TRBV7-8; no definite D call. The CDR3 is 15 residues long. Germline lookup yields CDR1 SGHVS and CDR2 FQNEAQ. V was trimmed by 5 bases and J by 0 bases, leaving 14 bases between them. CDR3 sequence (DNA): TGTGCCAGCAGCCCCCCCGACGAGCACTCCTACGAGCAGTACGTC. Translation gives CASSPPDEHSYEQYV.

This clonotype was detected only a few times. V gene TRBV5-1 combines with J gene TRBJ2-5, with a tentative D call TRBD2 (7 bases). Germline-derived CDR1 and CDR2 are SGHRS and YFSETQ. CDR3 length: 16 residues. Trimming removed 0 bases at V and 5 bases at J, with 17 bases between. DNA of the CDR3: TGCGCCAGCAGCTTGGACGGGGGGCTAACGCGGGAGACCCAGTACTTC. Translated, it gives CASSLDGGLTRETQYF.

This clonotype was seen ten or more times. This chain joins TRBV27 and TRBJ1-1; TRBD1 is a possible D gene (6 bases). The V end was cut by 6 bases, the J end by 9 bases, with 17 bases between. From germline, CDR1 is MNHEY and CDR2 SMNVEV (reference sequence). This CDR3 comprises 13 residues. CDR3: CASSPGQSGKAFF. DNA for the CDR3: TGTGCCAGCAGCCCAGGACAGTCGGGGAAAGCTTTCTTT.

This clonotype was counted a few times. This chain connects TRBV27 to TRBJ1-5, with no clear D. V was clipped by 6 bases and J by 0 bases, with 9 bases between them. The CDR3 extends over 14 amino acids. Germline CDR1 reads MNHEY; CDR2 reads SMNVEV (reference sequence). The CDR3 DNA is TGTGCCAGCAGCCCCAATTATAGCAATCAGCCCCAGCATTTT. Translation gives CASSPNYSNQPQHF.

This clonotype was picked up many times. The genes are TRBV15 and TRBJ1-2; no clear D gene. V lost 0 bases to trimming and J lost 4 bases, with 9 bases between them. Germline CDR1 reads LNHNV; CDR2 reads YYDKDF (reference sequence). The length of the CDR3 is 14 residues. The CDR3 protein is CATSRDRTFYGYTF. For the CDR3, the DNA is TGTGCCACCAGCAGAGACAGGACCTTCTATGGCTACACCTTC.

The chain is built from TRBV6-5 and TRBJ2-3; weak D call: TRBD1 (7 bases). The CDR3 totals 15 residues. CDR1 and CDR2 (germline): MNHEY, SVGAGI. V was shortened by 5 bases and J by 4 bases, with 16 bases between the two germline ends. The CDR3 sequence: CASSTQGRGADTQYF. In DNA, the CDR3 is TGTGCCAGCAGTACTCAGGGCAGGGGGGCAGATACGCAGTATTTT.

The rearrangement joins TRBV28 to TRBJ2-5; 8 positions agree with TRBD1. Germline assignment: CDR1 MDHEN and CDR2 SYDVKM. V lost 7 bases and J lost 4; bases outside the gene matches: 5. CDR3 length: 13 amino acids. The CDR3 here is CASTTGQAETQYF. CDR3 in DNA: TGTGCCAGCACGACGGGACAGGCAGAGACCCAGTACTTC.

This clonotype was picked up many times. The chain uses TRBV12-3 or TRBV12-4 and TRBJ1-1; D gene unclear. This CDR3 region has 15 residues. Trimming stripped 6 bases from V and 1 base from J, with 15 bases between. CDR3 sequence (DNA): TGTGCCAGCAGCCTTAACCCGTGGGGGAACACTGAAGCTTTCTTT. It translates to CASSLNPWGNTEAFF.

The CDR3 bases are TGTGCCAGCAGCTTATGGTGGGCGCAGTTCTTC. It specifies CASSLWWAQFF. V and J are TRBV11-2 and TRBJ2-1, with D hard to call. Germline CDR1 reads SGHAT; CDR2 reads FQNNGV. V dropped 2 bases and J dropped 12 bases, with 8 bases sitting between them. CDR3 length equals 11 residues. Supplemented by reference TRBV11-2 and TRBJ2-1, the full variable domain reads EAGVAQSPRYKIIEKRQSVAFWCNPISGHATLYWYQQILGQGPKLLIQFQNNGVVDDSQLPKDRFSAERLKGVDSTLKIQPAKLEDSAVYLCASSLWWAQFFGPGTRLTVL.

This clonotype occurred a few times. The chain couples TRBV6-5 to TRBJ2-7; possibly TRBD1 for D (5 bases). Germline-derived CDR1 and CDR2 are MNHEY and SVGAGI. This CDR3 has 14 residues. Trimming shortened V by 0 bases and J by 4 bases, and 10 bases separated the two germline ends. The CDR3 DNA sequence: TGTGCCAGCAGTTACTCCGCAGGGTGGTACGAGCAGTACTTC. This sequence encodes CASSYSAGWYEQYF.

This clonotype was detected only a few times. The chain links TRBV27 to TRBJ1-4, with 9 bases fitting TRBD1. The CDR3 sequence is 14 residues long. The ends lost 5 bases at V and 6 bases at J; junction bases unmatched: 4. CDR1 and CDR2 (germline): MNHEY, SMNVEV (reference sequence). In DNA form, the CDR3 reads TGTGCCAGCAGTGGGACAGGGAGATATGAAAAACTGTTTTTT. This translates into CASSGTGRYEKLFF.

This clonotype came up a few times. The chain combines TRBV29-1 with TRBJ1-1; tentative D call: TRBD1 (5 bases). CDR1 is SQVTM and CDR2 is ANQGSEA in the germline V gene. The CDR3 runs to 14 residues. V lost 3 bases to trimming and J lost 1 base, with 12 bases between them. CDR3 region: CSVDFTGQNTEAFF. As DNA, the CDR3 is TGCAGCGTTGACTTTACAGGACAGAACACTGAAGCTTTCTTT.

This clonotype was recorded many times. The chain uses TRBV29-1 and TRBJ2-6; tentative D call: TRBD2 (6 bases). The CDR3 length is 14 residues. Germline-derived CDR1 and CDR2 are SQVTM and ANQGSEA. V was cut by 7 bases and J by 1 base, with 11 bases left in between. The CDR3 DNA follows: TGCAGCGGCGGAGGAGGGTCTGGGGCCAACGTCCTGACTTTC. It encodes CSGGGGSGANVLTF.

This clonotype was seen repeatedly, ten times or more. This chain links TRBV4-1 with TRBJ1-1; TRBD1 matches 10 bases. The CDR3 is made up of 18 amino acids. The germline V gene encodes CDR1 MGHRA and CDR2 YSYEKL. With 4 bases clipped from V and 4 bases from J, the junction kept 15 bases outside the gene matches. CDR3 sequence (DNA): TGCGCCAGCAGCCTCCGATCGCCCCGACAGGGGGCTATCACTGAAGCTTTCTTT. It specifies CASSLRSPRQGAITEAFF.

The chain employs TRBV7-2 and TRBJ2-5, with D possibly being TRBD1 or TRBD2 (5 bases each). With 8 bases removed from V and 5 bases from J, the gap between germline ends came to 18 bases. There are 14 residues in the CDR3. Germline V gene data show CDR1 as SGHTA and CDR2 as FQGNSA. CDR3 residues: CASLEGLPRETQYF. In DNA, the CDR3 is TGTGCCAGCCTCGAGGGGCTTCCTAGGGAGACCCAGTACTTC.

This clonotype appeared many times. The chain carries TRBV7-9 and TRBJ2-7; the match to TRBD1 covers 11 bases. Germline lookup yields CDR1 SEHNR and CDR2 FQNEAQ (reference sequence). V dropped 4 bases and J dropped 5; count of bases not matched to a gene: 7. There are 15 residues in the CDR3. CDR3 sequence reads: CASSSTGQGGDEQYV. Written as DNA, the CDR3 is TGTGCCAGCAGCTCGACGGGACAGGGGGGGGACGAGCAGTACGTC.

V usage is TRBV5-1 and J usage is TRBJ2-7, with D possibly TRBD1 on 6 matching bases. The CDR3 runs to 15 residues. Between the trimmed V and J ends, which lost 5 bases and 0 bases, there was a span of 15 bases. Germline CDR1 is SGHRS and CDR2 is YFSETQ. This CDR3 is CASRFWSGDSYEQYF. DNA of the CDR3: TGCGCCAGCAGATTCTGGTCAGGGGACTCCTACGAGCAGTACTTC.

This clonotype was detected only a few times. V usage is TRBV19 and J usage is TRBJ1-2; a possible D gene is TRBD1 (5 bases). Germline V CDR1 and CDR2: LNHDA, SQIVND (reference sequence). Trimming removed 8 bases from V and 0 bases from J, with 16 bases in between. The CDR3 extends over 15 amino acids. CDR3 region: CASQPLRGTNYGYTF. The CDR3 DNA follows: TGTGCCAGTCAGCCACTGAGGGGCACTAACTATGGCTACACCTTC.

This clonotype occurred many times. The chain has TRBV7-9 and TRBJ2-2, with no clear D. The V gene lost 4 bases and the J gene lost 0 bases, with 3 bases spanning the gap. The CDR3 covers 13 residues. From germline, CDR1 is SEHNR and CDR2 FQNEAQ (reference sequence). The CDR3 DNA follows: TGTGCCAGCAGCTCAACGAACACCGGGGAGCTGTTTTTT. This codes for CASSSTNTGELFF.

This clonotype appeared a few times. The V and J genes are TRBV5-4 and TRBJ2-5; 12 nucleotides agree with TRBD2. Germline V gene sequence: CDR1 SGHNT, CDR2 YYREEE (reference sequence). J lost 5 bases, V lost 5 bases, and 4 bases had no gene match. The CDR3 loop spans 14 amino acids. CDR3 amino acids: CASRLAGGRETQYF. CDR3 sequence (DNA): TGTGCCAGCAGACTAGCGGGGGGCCGGGAGACCCAGTACTTC.

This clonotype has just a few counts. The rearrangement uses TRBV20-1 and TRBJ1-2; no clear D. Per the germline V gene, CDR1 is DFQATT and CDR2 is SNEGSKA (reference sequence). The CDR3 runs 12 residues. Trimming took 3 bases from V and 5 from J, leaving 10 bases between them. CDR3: CSASWGSYGYTF. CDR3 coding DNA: TGCAGTGCTAGCTGGGGATCGTATGGCTACACCTTC.

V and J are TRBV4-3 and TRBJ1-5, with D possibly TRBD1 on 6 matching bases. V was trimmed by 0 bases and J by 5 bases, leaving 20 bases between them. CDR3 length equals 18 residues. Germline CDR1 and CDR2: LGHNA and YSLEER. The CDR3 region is CASSQDIQGSKVHQPQHF. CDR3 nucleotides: TGCGCCAGCAGCCAAGACATACAGGGTTCGAAGGTACATCAGCCCCAGCATTTT.

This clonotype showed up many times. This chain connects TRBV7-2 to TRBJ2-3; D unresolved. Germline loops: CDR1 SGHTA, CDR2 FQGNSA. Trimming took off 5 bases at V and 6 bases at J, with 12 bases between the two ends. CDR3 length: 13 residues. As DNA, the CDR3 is TGTGCCAGCAGCCCCGGTTTTGGGGATACGCAGTATTTT. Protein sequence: CASSPGFGDTQYF.